Sequencing of this T cell receptor beta chain was carried out in a study of blood T cells in healthy people across ages. Then a second PCR, running about 6 to 11 cycles, was carried out with a sample-barcoded 5' primer and a J-beta primer mix. TCRdb redid the calling of the 5' RACE reads with MiXCR, one entry per CDR3 protein. This sample has 600,000 to 900,000 distinct CDR3 sequences, with around a quarter found just once. Between the trimmed V and J ends, which lost 7 bases and 3 bases, there was a span of 15 bases. CDR3 length: 14 amino acids. This same sample was also taken into another study, of T cells of mothers and their children.

The rearrangement uses TRBV12-3 or TRBV12-4 and TRBJ2-5, with a weak D call TRBD1 (5 bases). This clonotype was obtained from a boy between 10 and 17 years old in good health. Material for sequencing was blood. CDR3 amino acids: CASTTRGSEETQYF. The CDR3 DNA follows: TGTGCCAGCACCACAAGGGGATCGGAAGAGACCCAGTACTTC.